One sample yielded the 2 T cell receptor beta chains listed below, sequenced in a study of CD8+ T cells in alopecia areata. Pooled cells of cutaneous lymph node origin were sorted on CD4, CD8alpha, NKG2D, NKG2ACE and other markers. cDNA serving as the sequencing template came from extracted, reverse transcribed RNA. Clones were sequenced by immunoSEQ multiplex PCR, and TCRdb holds only the in-frame ones, with some missing. This sample has about 270,000 clones, each found more than once. Sequenced input: CD4+ T cells sorted from a lymph node. These receptors came from a C3H/HeJ mouse with alopecia areata. The MHC haplotype of the strain is H2-k.

Notes on this clone: Mouse names are used for the genes. The read finishes 4 residues shy of the CDR3 end, and the germline J gene is used to complete it. This sequence joins TRBV13-1 and TRBJ2-1; 8 bases are shared with TRBD2. Trimming removed 0 bases from V and 4 bases from J; junction bases left unmatched: 0. Germline CDR1 NSHNY, CDR2 SYGAGN. CDR3 length: 14 amino acids. The DNA read from the CDR3 is TGTGCCAGCAGTGATGACTGGGGGTATGCT. Translated: CASSDDWGYA. The full CDR3 is CASSDDWGYAEQFF.

Note on this clone: Germline and genes: mouse. The sequenced CDR3 bases are TGTGCCAGCAGTGGGTCCGGGACAAGGACCGGG. Its translation: CASSGSGTRTG. Given in full, the CDR3 is CASSGSGTRTGQLYF. The genes are TRBV13-1 and TRBJ2-2; possible D gene TRBD1, 6 bases. Read data end 4 residues before the CDR3 end; the end is taken from the germline J gene. The germline V and J ends were trimmed by 3 bases and 5 bases, with 14 bases remaining between them. The CDR3 sequence is 15 residues long. The germline V gene has CDR1 NSHNY and CDR2 SYGAGN.